The TCR beta chain under discussion was sequenced for a study of T-cell reconstitution after alpha-beta-depleted transplantation in children. The TCRbeta library was prepared with unique molecular identifiers. TCRdb reanalysed the PCR reads using MiXCR and keeps one entry per CDR3 protein. The table records around 200,000 distinct CDR3 sequences, approximately 17% of them present only once. This clonotype was observed a few times. Germline lookup yields CDR1 LGHDT and CDR2 YNNKEL (reference sequence). V lost 2 bases and J 0 bases, leaving 10 bases between the germline ends. This CDR3 contains 15 residues.

J is TRBJ2-5 and V is TRBV3-1; D unclear. This receptor was obtained from a male patient aged 2 to 9 who had a stem cell transplant for acute lymphoblastic leukemia, so the T cells may come from the graft donor. The sequences come from PBMCs, mostly from graft donor cells, collected 360 days after TCRalphabeta/CD19-depleted stem cell transplant. The CDR3 DNA follows: TGTGCCAGCAGCCAATTGATTCACTACCAAGAGACCCAGTACTTC. This translates into CASSQLIHYQETQYF.